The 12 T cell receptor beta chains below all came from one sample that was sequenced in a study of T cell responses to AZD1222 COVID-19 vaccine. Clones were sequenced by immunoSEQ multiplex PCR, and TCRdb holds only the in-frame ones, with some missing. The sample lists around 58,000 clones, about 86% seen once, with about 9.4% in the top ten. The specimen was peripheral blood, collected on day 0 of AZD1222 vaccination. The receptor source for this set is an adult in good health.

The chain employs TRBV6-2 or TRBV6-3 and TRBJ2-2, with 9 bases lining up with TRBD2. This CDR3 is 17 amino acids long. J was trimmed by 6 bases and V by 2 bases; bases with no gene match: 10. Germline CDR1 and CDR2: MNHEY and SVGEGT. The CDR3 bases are TGTGCCAGCAGTTACGGACCTGGCGGGGGGGCCGCCGGGGAGCTGTTTTTT. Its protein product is CASSYGPGGGAAGELFF.

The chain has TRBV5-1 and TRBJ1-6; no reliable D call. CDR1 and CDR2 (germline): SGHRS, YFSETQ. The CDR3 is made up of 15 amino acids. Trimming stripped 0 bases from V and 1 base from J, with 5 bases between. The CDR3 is CASSLDSSYNSPLHF. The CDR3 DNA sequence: TGCGCCAGCAGCTTGGACAGTTCCTATAATTCACCCCTCCACTTT.

The CDR3 region is CATSRDLVGTATYEQYF. The CDR3 DNA sequence: TGTGCCACCAGCAGAGATTTAGTAGGGACAGCCACCTACGAGCAGTACTTC. This sequence joins TRBV15 and TRBJ2-7, with 7 bases that match TRBD1. Trimming removed 0 bases from V and 2 bases from J; junction bases left unmatched: 10. The CDR3 is made up of 17 amino acids. In germline, CDR1 is LNHNV, CDR2 YYDKDF (reference sequence). Supplemented by reference TRBV15 and TRBJ2-7, the full variable domain reads DAMVIQNPRYQVTQFGKPVTLSCSQTLNHNVMYWYQQKSSQAPKLLFHYYDKDFNNEADTPDNFQSRRPNTSFCFLDIRSPGLGDTAMYLCATSRDLVGTATYEQYFGPGTRLTVT.

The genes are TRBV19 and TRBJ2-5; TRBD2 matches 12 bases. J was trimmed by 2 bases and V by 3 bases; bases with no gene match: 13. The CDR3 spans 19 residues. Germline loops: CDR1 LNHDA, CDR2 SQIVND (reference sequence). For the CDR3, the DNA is TGTGCCAGTAGTATCCTCCCCCGACTAGCGGGGGAGAAACAAGAGACCCAGTACTTC. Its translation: CASSILPRLAGEKQETQYF.

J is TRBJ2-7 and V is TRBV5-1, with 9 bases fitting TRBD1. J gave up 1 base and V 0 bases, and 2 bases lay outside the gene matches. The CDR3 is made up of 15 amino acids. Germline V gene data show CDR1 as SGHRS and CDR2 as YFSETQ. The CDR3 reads CASSLEGQGSYEQYF. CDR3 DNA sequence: TGCGCCAGCAGCTTGGAGGGACAGGGTTCCTACGAGCAGTACTTC. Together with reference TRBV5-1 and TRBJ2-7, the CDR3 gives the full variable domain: KAGVTQTPRYLIKTRGQQVTLSCSPISGHRSVSWYQQTPGQGLQFLFEYFSETQRNKGNFPGRFSGRQFSNSRSEMNVSTLELGDSALYLCASSLEGQGSYEQYFGPGTRLTVT.

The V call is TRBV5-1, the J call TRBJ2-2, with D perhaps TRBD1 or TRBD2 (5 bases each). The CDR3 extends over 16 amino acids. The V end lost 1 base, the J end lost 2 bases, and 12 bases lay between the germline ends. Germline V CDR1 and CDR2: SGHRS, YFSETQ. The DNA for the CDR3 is TGCGCCAGCAGCTTGTTGGGGGATGACAACACCGGGGAGCTGTTTTTT. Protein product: CASSLLGDDNTGELFF.

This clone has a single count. The CDR3 DNA is TGTGCCAGCAGCCAGGGAGCTAACTATGGCTACACCTTC. This sequence encodes CASSQGANYGYTF. The gene calls are TRBV7-2 and TRBJ1-2; a possible D gene is TRBD1 (5 bases). The length of the CDR3 is 13 residues. V dropped 5 bases and J dropped 0 bases, with 7 bases sitting between them. Germline values: CDR1 SGHTA, CDR2 FQGNSA.

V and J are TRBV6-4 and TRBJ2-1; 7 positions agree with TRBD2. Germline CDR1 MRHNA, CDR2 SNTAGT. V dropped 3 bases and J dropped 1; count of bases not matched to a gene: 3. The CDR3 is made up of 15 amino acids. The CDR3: CASSERGGSYNEQFF. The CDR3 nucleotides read TGTGCCAGCAGTGAAAGGGGAGGGTCCTACAATGAGCAGTTCTTC.

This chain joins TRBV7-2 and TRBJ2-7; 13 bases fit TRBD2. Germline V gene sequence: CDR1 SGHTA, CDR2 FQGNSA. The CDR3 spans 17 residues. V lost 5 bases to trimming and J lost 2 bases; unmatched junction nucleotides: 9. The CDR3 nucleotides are TGTGCCAGCAGCCGCTGGACTAGCGGGAGTTCAACCTACGAGCAGTACTTC. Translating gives CASSRWTSGSSTYEQYF.

CDR3 sequence (DNA): TGTGCCAGCAGTTTAGTTGATCAGTCCCAGCAGTACTTC. It yields the protein CASSLVDQSQQYF. The chain recombines TRBV12-3 or TRBV12-4 with TRBJ2-7; D gene unclear. V lost 1 base and J lost 8, with 12 bases in between. This CDR3 is built from 13 residues.

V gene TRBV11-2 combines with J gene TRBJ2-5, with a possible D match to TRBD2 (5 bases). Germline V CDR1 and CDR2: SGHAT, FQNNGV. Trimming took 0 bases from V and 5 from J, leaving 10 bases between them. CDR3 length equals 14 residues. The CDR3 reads CASSLDLARETQYF. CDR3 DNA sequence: TGTGCCAGCAGCTTAGATCTAGCACGGGAGACCCAGTACTTC. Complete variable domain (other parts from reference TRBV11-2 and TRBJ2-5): EAGVAQSPRYKIIEKRQSVAFWCNPISGHATLYWYQQILGQGPKLLIQFQNNGVVDDSQLPKDRFSAERLKGVDSTLKIQPAKLEDSAVYLCASSLDLARETQYFGPGTRLLVL.

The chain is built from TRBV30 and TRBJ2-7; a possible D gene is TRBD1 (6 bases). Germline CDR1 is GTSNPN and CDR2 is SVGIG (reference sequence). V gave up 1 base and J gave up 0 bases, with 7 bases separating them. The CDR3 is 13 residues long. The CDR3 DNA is TGTGCCTGGAGTGGGGACAACTCCTACGAGCAGTACTTC. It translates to CAWSGDNSYEQYF.